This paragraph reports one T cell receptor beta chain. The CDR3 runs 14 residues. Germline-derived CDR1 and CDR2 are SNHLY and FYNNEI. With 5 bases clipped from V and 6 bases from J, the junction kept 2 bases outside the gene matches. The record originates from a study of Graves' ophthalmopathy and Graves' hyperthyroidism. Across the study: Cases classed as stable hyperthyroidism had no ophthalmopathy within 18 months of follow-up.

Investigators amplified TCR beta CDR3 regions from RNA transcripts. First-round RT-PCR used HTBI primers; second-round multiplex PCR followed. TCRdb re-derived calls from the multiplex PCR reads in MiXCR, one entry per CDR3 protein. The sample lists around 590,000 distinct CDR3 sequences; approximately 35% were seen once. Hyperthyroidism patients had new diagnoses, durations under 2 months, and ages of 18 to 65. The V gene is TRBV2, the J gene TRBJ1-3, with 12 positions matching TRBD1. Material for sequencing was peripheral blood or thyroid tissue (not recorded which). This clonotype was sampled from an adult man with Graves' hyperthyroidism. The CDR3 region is CASSRGQGANTIYF. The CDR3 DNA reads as TGTGCCAGCAGTAGGGGACAGGGGGCAAACACCATATATTTT.